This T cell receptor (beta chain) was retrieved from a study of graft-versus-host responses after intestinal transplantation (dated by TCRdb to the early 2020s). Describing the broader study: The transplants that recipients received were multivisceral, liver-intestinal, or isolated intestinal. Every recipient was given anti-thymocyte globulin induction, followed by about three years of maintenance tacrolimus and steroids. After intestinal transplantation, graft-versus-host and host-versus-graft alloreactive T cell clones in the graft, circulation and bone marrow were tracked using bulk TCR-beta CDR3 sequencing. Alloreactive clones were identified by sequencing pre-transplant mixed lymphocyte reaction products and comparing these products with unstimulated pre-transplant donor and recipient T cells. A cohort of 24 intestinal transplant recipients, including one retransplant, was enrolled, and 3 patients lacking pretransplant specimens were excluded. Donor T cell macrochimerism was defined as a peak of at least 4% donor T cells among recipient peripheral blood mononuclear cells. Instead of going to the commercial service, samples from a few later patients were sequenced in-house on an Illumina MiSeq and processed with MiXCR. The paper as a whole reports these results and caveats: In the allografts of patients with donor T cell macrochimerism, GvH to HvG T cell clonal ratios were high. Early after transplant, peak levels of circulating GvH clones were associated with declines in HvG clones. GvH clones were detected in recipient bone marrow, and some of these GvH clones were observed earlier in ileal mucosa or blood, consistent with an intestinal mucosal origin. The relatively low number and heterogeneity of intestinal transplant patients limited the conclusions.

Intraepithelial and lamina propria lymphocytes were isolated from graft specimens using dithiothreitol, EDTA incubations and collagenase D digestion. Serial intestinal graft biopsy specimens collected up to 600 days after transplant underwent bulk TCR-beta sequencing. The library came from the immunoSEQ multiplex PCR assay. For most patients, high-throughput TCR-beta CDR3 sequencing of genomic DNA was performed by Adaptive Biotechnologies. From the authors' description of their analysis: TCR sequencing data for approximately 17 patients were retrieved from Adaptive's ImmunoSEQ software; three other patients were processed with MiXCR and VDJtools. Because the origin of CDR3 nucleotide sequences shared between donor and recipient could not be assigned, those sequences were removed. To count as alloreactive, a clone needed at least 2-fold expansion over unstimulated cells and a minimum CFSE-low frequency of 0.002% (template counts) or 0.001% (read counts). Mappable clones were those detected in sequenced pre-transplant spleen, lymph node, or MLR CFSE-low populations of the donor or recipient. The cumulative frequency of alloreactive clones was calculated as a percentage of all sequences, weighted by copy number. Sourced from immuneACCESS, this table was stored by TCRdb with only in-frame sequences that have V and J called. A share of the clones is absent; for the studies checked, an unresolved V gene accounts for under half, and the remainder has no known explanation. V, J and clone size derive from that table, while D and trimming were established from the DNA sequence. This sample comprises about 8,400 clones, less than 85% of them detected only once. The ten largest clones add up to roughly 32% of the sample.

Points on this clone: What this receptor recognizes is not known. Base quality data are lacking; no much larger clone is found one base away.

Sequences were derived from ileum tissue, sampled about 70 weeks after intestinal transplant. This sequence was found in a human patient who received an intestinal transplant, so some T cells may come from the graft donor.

The DNA sequence is given as TGCGCCGCGGGAGTTTTTTCAGGGACCTACGAGCAGTACTTC. It codes for CAAGVFSGTYEQYF. The rearranged chain carries TRBV29-1 and TRBJ2-7; 7 junctional bases match TRBD2. CDR1 and CDR2, per the germline V gene, are SQVTM and ANQGSEA. The CDR3 holds 14 amino acids from the cysteine to the phenylalanine. The sequence is cut down to CDR3 DNA, 42 bases in frame from base 1.